This TCR beta chain came from a study of blood T cell repertoires in COVID-19. In the original analysis: Reference gene primer amplification yielded estimated nucleated cell counts. The method was immunoSEQ multiplex PCR; TCRdb's version includes in-frame clones alone and lacks a portion of them. V, J and clone size are those of that table, while D and trimming were read from the DNA. This repertoire shows approximately 200,000 clones, roughly 77% found once; its top ten account for almost 6%. Per the germline V gene, CDR1 is MGHDK and CDR2 is SYGVNS. The V end was cut by 5 bases, the J end by 4 bases, with 15 bases between. The CDR3 is 14 amino acids. Seattle participants joined during active infection and were tracked over time. This clone showed up just a few times.

The V and J genes are TRBV25-1 and TRBJ2-7; D may be TRBD2 (6 bases). Source material: peripheral blood. The clonotype originates from a middle-aged woman with COVID-19, enrolled during active disease. The CDR3 DNA sequence: TGTGCCAGCAGTTGGTCCGGGGGTAAGTACGAGCAGTACTTC. Protein sequence: CASSWSGGKYEQYF.